A selection of T cell receptor beta chains follows, all from one sample in a study of blood T cell repertoires in COVID-19. TCRdb keeps only in-frame clones here, not all; method: immunoSEQ multiplex PCR. The sample has approximately 70,000 clones; 90% are singletons. The source material was peripheral blood. These receptors came from a human donor in a cohort sampled during active COVID-19. Both conserved end residues are part of each CDR3. D genes are given only for firm matches.

>TRBV7-9|TRBJ2-2|NA
CASSAPGGAAGELFF
TGTGCCAGCAGCGCGCCTGGCGGGGCGGCCGGGGAGCTGTTTTTT
>TRBV5-1|TRBJ2-5|TRBD2
CASVTSGGAQETQYF
TGCGCCAGCGTGACTAGCGGGGGGGCCCAGGAGACCCAGTACTTC
>TRBV9|TRBJ1-3|TRBD1
CASSPGTGSSGNTIYF
TGTGCCAGCAGCCCCGGGACAGGGAGCTCTGGAAACACCATATATTTT
>TRBV28|TRBJ2-1|TRBD2
CASSSPGLADEQFF
TGTGCCAGCAGTTCTCCGGGACTAGCGGATGAGCAGTTCTTC
>TRBV18|TRBJ1-6|TRBD1
CASYPGQNSPLHF
TGTGCCAGCTACCCGGGACAGAATTCACCCCTCCACTTT
>TRBV27|TRBJ2-2|TRBD2
CASSSASGITGELFF
TGTGCCAGCAGTTCAGCTAGCGGGATTACCGGGGAGCTGTTTTTT
>TRBV28|TRBJ2-7|TRBD2
CASSLGLGSYEQYF
TGTGCCAGCAGCCTCGGACTAGGGTCCTACGAGCAGTACTTC
>TRBV9|TRBJ2-4|TRBD2
CASSVGSGGQNIQYF
TGTGCCAGCAGCGTAGGGTCGGGAGGACAAAACATTCAGTACTTC
>TRBV5-5|TRBJ1-6|NA
CASSLESYSPLHF
TGTGCCAGCAGCTTGGAAAGCTATTCACCCCTCCACTTT
>TRBV20-1|TRBJ2-7|TRBD1
CSASVGQGILVREQYF
TGCAGTGCTAGTGTGGGACAGGGGATCTTGGTACGCGAGCAGTACTTC